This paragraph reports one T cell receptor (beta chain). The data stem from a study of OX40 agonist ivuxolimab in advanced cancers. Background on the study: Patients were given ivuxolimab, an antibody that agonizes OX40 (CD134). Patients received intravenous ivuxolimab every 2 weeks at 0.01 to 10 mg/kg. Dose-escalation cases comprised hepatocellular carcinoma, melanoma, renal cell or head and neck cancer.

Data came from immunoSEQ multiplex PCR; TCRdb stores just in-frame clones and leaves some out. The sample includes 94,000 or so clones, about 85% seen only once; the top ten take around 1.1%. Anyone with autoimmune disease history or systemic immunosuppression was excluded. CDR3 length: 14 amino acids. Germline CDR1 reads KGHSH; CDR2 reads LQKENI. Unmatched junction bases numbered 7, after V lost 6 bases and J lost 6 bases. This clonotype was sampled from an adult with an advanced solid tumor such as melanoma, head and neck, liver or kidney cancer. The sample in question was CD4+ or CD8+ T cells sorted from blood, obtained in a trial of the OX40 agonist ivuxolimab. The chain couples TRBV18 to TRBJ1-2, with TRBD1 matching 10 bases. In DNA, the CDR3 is TGTGCCAGCTCCCCTTCGACAGGGGGCGATGGCTACACCTTC. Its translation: CASSPSTGGDGYTF.